The TCR beta chain under discussion was sequenced for a study of T-cell reconstitution after alpha-beta-depleted transplantation in children. This clonotype has only a few counts. Unique molecular identifiers were incorporated when the TCRbeta library was constructed. TCRdb re-analysed the PCR reads in MiXCR, keeping a single row per CDR3 protein. The repertoire holds some 500,000 distinct CDR3 sequences, with roughly 18% as singletons. Here the sequenced sample was PBMCs from the stem cell graft donor, taken from the stem cell graft. The TCR originated in a human donor who donated a stem cell graft to a child with acute lymphoblastic leukemia.

This chain's CDR3 is CASSVVSRREGPDTQYF. The CDR3 nucleotides read TGTGCCAGCAGCGTAGTATCTAGGCGGGAGGGCCCAGATACGCAGTATTTT. The chain joins TRBV9 to TRBJ2-3; TRBD2 aligns across 9 bases. Germline V gene data show CDR1 as SGDLS and CDR2 as YYNGEE. V lost 0 bases and J lost 4; bases outside the gene matches: 9. This CDR3 contains 17 residues.